The 25 T cell receptor beta chains presented below share a single source sample, sequenced in a study of T cells after yellow fever vaccination. TCRdb processed the 5' RACE reads anew with MiXCR; each CDR3 protein has one entry. The sample shows 400,000 or so distinct CDR3 sequences, 11% of them seen only once. Specimen: PBMCs, collected on the day of the first yellow fever vaccination. The receptors derive from a young man who received the YFV17D yellow fever vaccine.

This rearrangement joins TRBV7-9 to TRBJ1-2; D is uncertain. The germline V and J ends were trimmed by 5 bases and 6 bases, with 10 bases remaining between them. The CDR3 sequence is 12 residues long. CDR1 and CDR2 from the germline V gene are SEHNR and FQNEAQ (reference sequence). The CDR3 DNA reads as TGTGCCAGCAGCCCGGATCGAGATGGCTACACCTTC. Its protein product is CASSPDRDGYTF.

The rearrangement links TRBV18 to TRBJ1-4; D uncertain. V was cut by 5 bases and J by 3 bases, with 4 bases left in between. Germline CDR1 KGHSH, CDR2 LQKENI. There are 12 residues in the CDR3. This chain's CDR3 is CASSTANEKLFF. The CDR3 nucleotides read TGTGCCAGCTCAACGGCTAATGAAAAACTGTTTTTT.

This clonotype was seen only a few times. This chain connects TRBV18 to TRBJ1-1; possibly TRBD1 for D (5 bases). The CDR3 spans 15 residues. CDR1 and CDR2 from the germline V gene are KGHSH and LQKENI. Trimming stripped 1 base from V and 0 bases from J, with 9 bases between. CDR3 region: CASSPLTEMNTEAFF. The CDR3 nucleotides read TGTGCCAGCTCACCACTGACAGAGATGAACACTGAAGCTTTCTTT.

This clonotype has a handful of counts. V and J are TRBV11-2 and TRBJ2-3; D may be TRBD2 (5 bases). CDR3 length: 13 amino acids. The V gene lost 1 base and the J gene lost 4 bases, with 6 bases spanning the gap. Per the germline V gene, CDR1 is SGHAT and CDR2 is FQNNGV. The CDR3 coding sequence is TGTGCCAGCAGCTTAGCGGACTCAGATACGCAGTATTTT. Translation gives CASSLADSDTQYF. Looking up the rest from reference TRBV11-2 and TRBJ2-3 gives the full variable domain: EAGVAQSPRYKIIEKRQSVAFWCNPISGHATLYWYQQILGQGPKLLIQFQNNGVVDDSQLPKDRFSAERLKGVDSTLKIQPAKLEDSAVYLCASSLADSDTQYFGPGTRLTVL.

There are a few counts of this clonotype. This chain connects TRBV5-1 to TRBJ1-2, with 11 bases matching TRBD1. J gave up 8 bases and V 3 bases, and 6 bases lay outside the gene matches. Germline V gives CDR1 SGHRS, CDR2 YFSETQ. This CDR3 has 14 residues. CDR3 DNA sequence: TGCGCCAGCAGCTCCCCGGGACAGGGGGACGGCTACACCTTC. It codes for CASSSPGQGDGYTF.

The chain combines TRBV4-1 with TRBJ2-1, with 8 nucleotides matching TRBD1. V was clipped by 4 bases and J by 9 bases; unmatched bases: 8. The CDR3 runs to 14 residues. Germline CDR1 and CDR2: MGHRA and YSYEKL. CDR3 residues: CASSPPQGAAEQFF. The CDR3 DNA follows: TGCGCCAGCAGCCCTCCTCAGGGGGCGGCTGAGCAGTTCTTC.

Only a few counts were recorded for this clonotype. The V gene is TRBV12-3 or TRBV12-4, the J gene TRBJ2-1; D is unresolved. The V gene lost 6 bases and the J gene lost 9 bases, with 9 bases spanning the gap. The CDR3 has 11 residues. The CDR3 DNA follows: TGTGCCAGCAGGTCAGGTACTGAGCAGTTCTTC. Its protein product is CASRSGTEQFF.

This chain uses TRBV12-3 or TRBV12-4 with TRBJ1-6; TRBD1 agrees at 10 bases. Trimming cost V 5 bases and J 7 bases; bases outside gene matches: 5. The CDR3 is 15 residues long. The CDR3 is CASSRGQGDNSPLHF. The CDR3 region has the DNA TGTGCCAGCAGTCGCGGACAGGGGGACAATTCACCCCTCCACTTT.

The CDR3 bases are TGTGCCAGCAGCTTCCCCCCTGGGACTGAAGCTTTCTTT. Translating it yields CASSFPPGTEAFF. V is TRBV7-9 and J is TRBJ1-1; D gene uncertain. Germline V lookup: CDR1 SEHNR, CDR2 FQNEAQ (reference sequence). V was cut by 3 bases and J by 5 bases, with 10 bases left in between. The CDR3 is made up of 13 amino acids.

This clonotype was seen a few times. This chain joins TRBV9 and TRBJ2-1; D is unresolved. Trimming removed 3 bases from V and 9 bases from J, with 10 bases in between. Germline values: CDR1 SGDLS, CDR2 YYNGEE. This CDR3 region has 12 residues. CDR3 in DNA: TGTGCCAGCAGCGGCAACGTGGGTGAGCAGTTCTTC. Amino acid sequence: CASSGNVGEQFF.

This clonotype was detected only a few times. The V call is TRBV30, the J call TRBJ2-3, with 12 bases fitting TRBD2. CDR1 is GTSNPN, CDR2 SVGIG, per germline (reference sequence). The CDR3 is 15 amino acids. Trimming removed 0 bases from V and 4 bases from J; junction bases left unmatched: 2. CDR3 loop: CAWSVLAGGPDTQYF. For the CDR3, the DNA is TGTGCCTGGAGTGTACTAGCGGGGGGCCCAGATACGCAGTATTTT.

V usage is TRBV7-3 and J usage is TRBJ2-3; 7 bases are a match to TRBD2. J lost 0 bases, V lost 1 base, and 1 base had no gene match. CDR1 SGHTA and CDR2 FQGTGA come from the germline V gene. The CDR3 contains 15 residues. The DNA of the CDR3 is TGTGCCAGCAGCTTAAGACTAGCCAGCACAGATACGCAGTATTTT. Translation gives CASSLRLASTDTQYF.

V usage is TRBV5-6 and J usage is TRBJ1-2, with 7 positions matching TRBD1. This CDR3 region has 16 residues. The germline CDR1 and CDR2 sequences are SGHDT and YYEEEE. The V segment lost 1 base and the J segment 1 base; nucleotides outside the gene matches: 7. The CDR3 sequence: CASSLLDRPVNYGYTF. In DNA, the CDR3 is TGTGCCAGCAGCTTGTTGGACAGGCCAGTTAACTATGGCTACACCTTC.

The rearrangement uses TRBV28 and TRBJ2-3; D perhaps matches TRBD2 (6 bases). The V gene lost 5 bases and the J gene lost 1 base, with 16 bases spanning the gap. CDR1 and CDR2 from the germline V gene are MDHEN and SYDVKM. The CDR3 contains 16 residues. The CDR3 DNA is TGTGCCAGCAGTGTACAAAGGGGAGGTGGCACAGATACGCAGTATTTT. Translating gives CASSVQRGGGTDTQYF. The variable domain in full, with the rest retrieved from reference TRBV28 and TRBJ2-3, is DVKVTQSSRYLVKRTGEKVFLECVQDMDHENMFWYRQDPGLGLRLIYFSYDVKMKEKGDIPEGYSVSREKKERFSLILESASTNQTSMYLCASSVQRGGGTDTQYFGPGTRLTVL.

A few counts support this clonotype. The gene calls are TRBV20-1 and TRBJ2-7; 10 nucleotides line up with TRBD1. The germline CDR1 and CDR2 sequences are DFQATT and SNEGSKA (reference sequence). The trim removed 6 bases at V and 1 base at J, leaving 9 bases unmatched. The CDR3 is made up of 15 amino acids. CDR3 sequence reads: CSAQSRTGGSYEQYF. CDR3 nucleotides: TGCAGTGCACAATCCCGGACAGGGGGTTCCTACGAGCAGTACTTC.

Only a few counts were recorded for this clonotype. The rearrangement links TRBV19 to TRBJ2-7; tentatively, D is TRBD1 (5 bases). Looked up from germline, CDR1 is LNHDA and CDR2 is SQIVND (reference sequence). This CDR3 has 14 residues. Trimming pared 4 bases from V and 1 base from J, leaving 11 bases between. The CDR3 reads CASSTQAGSYEQYV. The CDR3, as DNA: TGTGCCAGTAGTACACAGGCTGGTTCCTACGAGCAGTACGTC.

The CDR3, as DNA: TGTGCCAGCAGCATGGGCCGGACAGACCTTTACAACTATGGCTACACCTTC. Translating it yields CASSMGRTDLYNYGYTF. This chain links TRBV7-9 with TRBJ1-2; possibly TRBD1 for D (6 bases). Germline values: CDR1 SEHNR, CDR2 FQNEAQ (reference sequence). Trimming cost V 5 bases and J 2 bases, with 21 bases left between them. The CDR3 consists of 17 residues. The whole variable domain, filled in from reference TRBV7-9 and TRBJ1-2, reads DTGVSQNPRHKITKRGQNVTFRCDPISEHNRLYWYRQTLGQGPEFLTYFQNEAQLEKSRLLSDRFSAERPKGSFSTLEIQRTEQGDSAMYLCASSMGRTDLYNYGYTFGSGTRLTVV.

This clonotype was observed at least ten times. The V gene is TRBV7-2, the J gene TRBJ2-3; no reliable D call. CDR1 is SGHTA and CDR2 is FQGNSA in the germline V gene. The ends were cut back, 5 bases at V and 0 bases at J, with 12 bases in the middle. This CDR3 spans 15 amino acids. CDR3 sequence (DNA): TGTGCCAGCAGCACCCTGAGAATAAGCACAGATACGCAGTATTTT. The encoded protein is CASSTLRISTDTQYF.

This clonotype was detected only a few times. The rearrangement links TRBV5-1 to TRBJ2-1; 9 bases are a match to TRBD1. The CDR3 is 14 amino acids. CDR1 and CDR2 (germline): SGHRS, YFSETQ. Trimming cost V 0 bases and J 6 bases; bases outside gene matches: 1. This chain's CDR3 is CASSLEDRGNEQFF. The CDR3 DNA reads as TGCGCCAGCAGCTTGGAGGACAGGGGCAATGAGCAGTTCTTC. Full variable domain (outside the CDR3, taken from reference TRBV5-1 and TRBJ2-1): KAGVTQTPRYLIKTRGQQVTLSCSPISGHRSVSWYQQTPGQGLQFLFEYFSETQRNKGNFPGRFSGRQFSNSRSEMNVSTLELGDSALYLCASSLEDRGNEQFFGPGTRLTVL.

Ten or more counts support this clonotype. V gene TRBV5-1 combines with J gene TRBJ2-1; D ambiguous. The CDR3 length is 17 residues. The germline CDR1 and CDR2 sequences are SGHRS and YFSETQ. V was shortened by 2 bases and J by 0 bases, with 15 bases between the two germline ends. CDR3 bases: TGCGCCAGCAGCTTCTTTCCAGGCCCAAGCTCCTACAATGAGCAGTTCTTC. This gives the protein CASSFFPGPSSYNEQFF.

This clonotype was detected a few times. The chain employs TRBV10-3 and TRBJ2-7; no definite D call. CDR1 and CDR2 (germline): ENHRY, SYGVKD. The CDR3 has 17 amino acids. The V gene lost 2 bases and the J gene lost 3 bases, with 20 bases spanning the gap. This CDR3 is CAISERREDNYYYEQYF. The DNA for the CDR3 is TGTGCCATCAGTGAGCGTAGGGAAGATAATTACTACTACGAGCAGTACTTC.

This chain connects TRBV5-1 to TRBJ2-1; D remains unclear. This CDR3 is built from 14 residues. The V gene's germline CDR1 is SGHRS and CDR2 YFSETQ. Trimming removed 0 bases from V and 8 bases from J, with 12 bases in between. CDR3 DNA: TGCGCCAGCAGCTTGGGTCCTTTCGCGTATGAGCAGTTCTTC. Protein sequence: CASSLGPFAYEQFF. The full variable domain, completed using reference TRBV5-1 and TRBJ2-1, is KAGVTQTPRYLIKTRGQQVTLSCSPISGHRSVSWYQQTPGQGLQFLFEYFSETQRNKGNFPGRFSGRQFSNSRSEMNVSTLELGDSALYLCASSLGPFAYEQFFGPGTRLTVL.

The J gene is TRBJ1-1, the V gene TRBV10-3; D not resolved. The CDR3 contains 14 residues. Trimming removed 6 bases from V and 0 bases from J, with 11 bases in between. Germline CDR1 is ENHRY and CDR2 is SYGVKD. This chain's CDR3 is CAIREEELNTEAFF. DNA for the CDR3: TGTGCCATCAGAGAGGAGGAATTGAACACTGAAGCTTTCTTT.

In this sample, this clonotype turned up a few times. The V gene is TRBV5-1, the J gene TRBJ2-1, with 8 bases lining up with TRBD1. Germline V gene lookup returns CDR1 SGHRS and CDR2 YFSETQ. The CDR3 has 15 amino acids. Unmatched junction bases numbered 4, after V lost 3 bases and J lost 2 bases. Written as DNA, the CDR3 is TGCGCCAGCAGCTACTACAGGGGGGCCTACAATGAGCAGTTCTTC. This encodes CASSYYRGAYNEQFF.

This chain links TRBV4-2 with TRBJ1-5; no clear D gene. Trimming pared 3 bases from V and 5 bases from J, leaving 8 bases between. CDR3 size: 13 residues. Per germline, CDR1 LGHNA and CDR2 YNFKEQ. The CDR3, as DNA: TGTGCCAGCAGCCAGGGAGGTTATCAGCCCCAGCATTTT. Encoded protein: CASSQGGYQPQHF.